This T cell receptor (beta chain) was profiled in a study of blood T cell repertoires in COVID-19. The CDR3 is made up of 15 amino acids. The V gene's germline CDR1 is LNHDA and CDR2 SQIVND (reference sequence). Trimming shortened V by 5 bases and J by 1 base, and 13 bases separated the two germline ends. Sequencing used immunoSEQ multiplex PCR; TCRdb keeps in-frame clones, though not all of them. This table holds about 96,000 clones, around 84% found once. This chain joins TRBV19 and TRBJ2-3; the D gene is possibly TRBD2 (5 bases). The sequencing input was peripheral blood. The clonotype comes from a woman in her fifties or sixties with acute or convalescent COVID-19. The CDR3 bases are TGTGCCAGTAGTTCAGCGGACCTCGGCACAGATACGCAGTATTTT. Its translation: CASSSADLGTDTQYF.